The 2 T cell receptor beta chains below were found in one sample sequenced in a study of vaccination effects on CD4 cells after COVID-19. Upon completion of approximately ten days in culture, CD4+ T cells were isolated. All participants had two doses of either the BNT162b2 or mRNA-1273 vaccine. Produced via immunoSEQ multiplex PCR; TCRdb's table is partial and in-frame only. The table includes approximately 74,000 clones, 73% detected once. These receptors have no known antigen. Sequencing was performed on CD4+ T cells from PBMCs cultured without peptide, taken after COVID-19 vaccination. These receptors were collected from a human donor who received a COVID-19 vaccine.

A note on this clone: A far larger clone is a single base away, which makes a read error likely. This chain uses TRBV6-5 with TRBJ2-2, with 9 positions matching TRBD1. The CDR3 spans 15 residues. From germline, CDR1 is MNHEY and CDR2 SVGAGI. V was pared by 7 bases and J by 1 base, with 4 bases of the junction left unmatched. In DNA, the CDR3 is TGTGCCAGCACGCCGGGACAGGGGAACACCGGGGAGCTGTTTTTT. Encoded protein: CASTPGQGNTGELFF.

This rearrangement joins TRBV6-6 to TRBJ1-2; D perhaps matches TRBD1 (5 bases). V lost 6 bases and J 3 bases, leaving 11 bases between the germline ends. CDR3 length: 13 amino acids. Germline CDR1 is MNHNY and CDR2 is SVGAGI (reference sequence). The CDR3 DNA reads as TGTGCCAGCAGACCCCAGGGCGACTATGGCTACACCTTC. Its translation is CASRPQGDYGYTF.